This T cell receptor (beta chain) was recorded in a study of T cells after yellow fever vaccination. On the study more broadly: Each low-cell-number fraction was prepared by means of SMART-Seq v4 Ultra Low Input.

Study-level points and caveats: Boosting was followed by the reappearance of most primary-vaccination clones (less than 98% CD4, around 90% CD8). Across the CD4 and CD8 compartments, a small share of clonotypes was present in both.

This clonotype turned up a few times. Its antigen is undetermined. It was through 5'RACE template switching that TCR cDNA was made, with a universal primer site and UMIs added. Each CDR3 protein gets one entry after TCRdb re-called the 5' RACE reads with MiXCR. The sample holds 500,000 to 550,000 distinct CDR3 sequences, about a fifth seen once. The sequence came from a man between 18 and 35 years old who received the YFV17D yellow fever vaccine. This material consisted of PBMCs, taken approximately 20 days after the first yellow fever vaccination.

The CDR3 spells CASSVQGEVNTQYF. CDR3 sequence (DNA): TGCGCCAGCAGCGTACAGGGGGAGGTGAATACGCAGTATTTT. The chain carries TRBV5-1 and TRBJ2-3, with 8 bases lining up with TRBD1. The CDR3 consists of 14 residues. The trim removed 4 bases at V and 7 bases at J, leaving 8 bases unmatched. In germline, CDR1 is SGHRS, CDR2 YFSETQ.